The 7 T cell receptor beta chains below all came from one sample that was sequenced in a study of human T cells and chemical hapten exposure. TCRdb re-derived calls from the RACE reads in MiXCR, one entry per CDR3 protein. The sample lists some 89,000 distinct CDR3 sequences; roughly 27% were seen once. Time point defined: patch test 3, about 24 weeks after DPC sensitization. Treatment described: therapeutic diphenylcyclopropenone sensitization with weekly scalp DPC. This sample comprised whole blood, obtained in connection with sensitization to the hapten diphenylcyclopropenone (DPC). These receptors were obtained from a man aged 40-49 years with alopecia areata. Some clones in this sample may be carry-over from other donors' samples.

This chain links TRBV10-2 with TRBJ1-1; D might be TRBD1 (5 bases). Trimming stripped 2 bases from V and 3 bases from J, with 10 bases between. CDR1 is WSHSY and CDR2 is SAAADI in the germline V gene. This CDR3 region has 14 residues. CDR3 sequence reads: CASSERRGYTEAFF. CDR3 nucleotides: TGCGCCAGCAGTGAGCGCCGGGGGTACACTGAAGCTTTCTTT.

In its sample, this clonotype was seen a few times. The rearrangement links TRBV12-3 or TRBV12-4 to TRBJ1-1, with TRBD1 matching 7 bases. The CDR3 is 15 amino acids. The V and J ends lost 2 bases and 1 base, in that order; junction bases with no gene match: 4. CDR3 in DNA: TGTGCCAGCAGTTTATCGTACAGGGGGAACACTGAAGCTTTCTTT. Protein product: CASSLSYRGNTEAFF.

The chain links TRBV6-4 to TRBJ2-3, with D perhaps TRBD1 (5 bases). Germline-derived CDR1 and CDR2 are MRHNA and SNTAGT. Trimming stripped 3 bases from V and 0 bases from J, with 10 bases between. The CDR3 consists of 15 residues. The CDR3: CASSEDRSSTDTQYF. Written as DNA, the CDR3 is TGTGCCAGCAGTGAAGACAGATCTAGCACAGATACGCAGTATTTT.

The chain uses TRBV27 and TRBJ2-3, with TRBD1 as a possible D gene (6 bases). Trimming removed 6 bases from V and 0 bases from J, with 22 bases in between. The CDR3 is 18 amino acids. CDR1 is MNHEY, CDR2 SMNVEV, per germline (reference sequence). In DNA form, the CDR3 reads TGTGCCAGCAGCCCTAAACCTCCGGGACACATAAGCACAGATACGCAGTATTTT. This codes for CASSPKPPGHISTDTQYF.

The chain is built from TRBV3-1 and TRBJ2-1, with TRBD2 matching over 9 bases. The CDR3 extends over 19 amino acids. The ends lost 1 base at V and 0 bases at J; junction bases unmatched: 10. Germline CDR1 reads LGHDT; CDR2 reads YNNKEL (reference sequence). This CDR3 is CASSQVYASGKSSYNEQFF. Here the CDR3 DNA reads TGTGCCAGCAGCCAAGTTTATGCTAGCGGGAAAAGCTCCTACAATGAGCAGTTCTTC.

This clonotype came up a few times. The rearrangement joins TRBV7-2 to TRBJ2-4; 7 bases agree with TRBD1. Trimming took 4 bases from V and 7 from J; bases not matched to a gene: 4. The CDR3 covers 13 residues. From germline, CDR1 is SGHTA and CDR2 FQGNSA. Written as DNA, the CDR3 is TGTGCCAGCAGCTCGACAGGGATCAACATTCAGTACTTC. This translates into CASSSTGINIQYF.

The chain links TRBV12-3 or TRBV12-4 to TRBJ2-5, with 7 bases lining up with TRBD1. The CDR3 sequence is 15 residues long. The trim removed 6 bases at V and 5 bases at J, leaving 12 bases unmatched. The CDR3 nucleotides are TGTGCCAGCAGCCGCCCGTACAGGGGTAGGGAGACCCAGTACTTC. It translates to CASSRPYRGRETQYF.